This T cell receptor beta chain is from a study of T cell responses to AZD1222 COVID-19 vaccine. The study's findings and limits: Vaccine-related CD4 TCRs covered spike, predominating at 160-218 and 743-854. Increases in Spike-specific TCR breadth and depth were seen after two AZD1222 doses.

The repertoire was sequenced with immunoSEQ multiplex PCR; TCRdb's copy has only in-frame clones and lacks some. This sample has tens of thousands of clones, with 85% to 90% found just once. About this clone itself: Its antigen is unknown.

This CDR3 has 15 amino acids. Germline values: CDR1 SGHTA, CDR2 FQGNSA. Unmatched junction bases numbered 4, after V lost 5 bases and J lost 2 bases. The specimen was peripheral blood, collected 28 days after the second dose of the MenACWY control vaccine. The genes are TRBV7-2 and TRBJ2-7, with 12 nucleotides matching TRBD2. This TCR came from an adult who received the MenACWY meningococcal vaccine as a control. The CDR3 DNA sequence: TGTGCCAGCAGCACAGGACTAGCGGGAACCTACGAGCAGTACTTC. It codes for CASSTGLAGTYEQYF. The entire variable domain, with the rest obtained from reference TRBV7-2 and TRBJ2-7, is as follows: GAGVSQSPSNKVTEKGKDVELRCDPISGHTALYWYRQSLGQGLEFLIYFQGNSAPDKSGLPSDRFSAERTGGSVSTLTIQRTQQEDSAVYLCASSTGLAGTYEQYFGPGTRLTVT.